The rows below give T cell receptor beta chains drawn from one sample of a study of regulatory and conventional T cells in RAG deficiency. The data were produced by immunoSEQ multiplex PCR, yet TCRdb's version contains in-frame clones alone and is incomplete. Seen here are about 46,000 clones, over 80% observed once, and the top ten hold 0.51%. These data are also associated with another study on regulatory T cells.

Sequencing was performed on CD4+ effector T cells sorted from blood. The source of these receptors is a human donor in good health. Each CDR3 is given with its conserved first and last residue. The D gene is left open where the match is weak. Size tells how often a clone was seen (once, few, many) or the class of an expanded clone, and some rows leave it out.

j_gene: TRBJ2-3
d_gene: TRBD1
len: 17
v_gene: TRBV25-1
abundance: .
CDR3aa: CASSKTGGLPSTDTQYF
CDR3nt: TGTGCCAGCAGTAAAACAGGGGGCCTCCCTAGCACAGATACGCAGTATTTT

j_gene: TRBJ1-2
d_gene: .
len: 15
v_gene: TRBV7-9
abundance: .
CDR3aa: CASSSGSLPHYGYTF
CDR3nt: TGTGCCAGCAGCTCAGGATCCCTACCCCACTATGGCTACACCTTC

j_gene: TRBJ2-3
d_gene: TRBD1
len: 17
v_gene: TRBV18
abundance: .
CDR3aa: CASSPRGGGQGAGTQYF
CDR3nt: TGTGCCAGCTCACCGAGAGGAGGAGGACAGGGAGCCGGTACGCAGTATTTT

j_gene: TRBJ2-7
d_gene: .
len: 14
v_gene: TRBV11-3
abundance: .
CDR3aa: CASSLDDSSYEQYF
CDR3nt: TGTGCCAGCAGCTTGGATGACAGTTCCTACGAGCAGTACTTC

j_gene: TRBJ2-3
d_gene: .
len: 18
v_gene: TRBV4-1
abundance: few
CDR3aa: CASSEARGGGRPTDTQYF
CDR3nt: TGCGCCAGCAGCGAAGCCCGGGGAGGGGGCCGCCCGACAGATACGCAGTATTTT

j_gene: TRBJ1-3
d_gene: TRBD1
len: 15
v_gene: TRBV18
abundance: .
CDR3aa: CASLKDRGQGNTIYF
CDR3nt: TGTGCCAGCCTTAAGGACAGGGGGCAAGGAAACACCATATATTTT

j_gene: TRBJ2-3
d_gene: .
len: 15
v_gene: TRBV18
abundance: .
CDR3aa: CASSPPSRSTDTQYF
CDR3nt: TGTGCCAGCTCCCCGCCAAGCCGTAGCACAGATACGCAGTATTTT

j_gene: TRBJ2-2
d_gene: .
len: 15
v_gene: TRBV19
abundance: .
CDR3aa: CASSIIQLSAGELFF
CDR3nt: TGTGCCAGTAGTATTATCCAACTTTCTGCCGGGGAGCTGTTTTTT

j_gene: TRBJ1-1
d_gene: .
len: 12
v_gene: TRBV6-1
abundance: .
CDR3aa: CASHSGLTEAFF
CDR3nt: TGTGCCAGTCACAGCGGCCTCACTGAAGCTTTCTTT

j_gene: TRBJ2-7
d_gene: TRBD1
len: 14
v_gene: TRBV5-1
abundance: .
CDR3aa: CASSAQGTSYEQYF
CDR3nt: TGCGCCAGCAGCGCACAGGGGACATCCTACGAGCAGTACTTC